This T cell receptor beta chain was recovered during a study of shared clonotypes between healthy human individuals. At the level of the study: CD8 memory received one plate per donor, CD8 naive two, CD4 memory three and CD4 naive three. Study conclusions and caveats: Limitation of the genetic and exposure-history diversity represented came from the few donors.

From germline, CDR1 is GTSNPN and CDR2 SVGIG (reference sequence). The V end was cut by 0 bases, the J end by 2 bases, with 15 bases between. This CDR3 contains 16 residues. A single count supports this clone. Its antigen is still unknown. TCRdb's copy holds only in-frame clones and misses some; the assay was immunoSEQ multiplex PCR. The data show 2 million to 2.5 million clones, under 95% seen once. The sample consisted of naive CD4+ T cells from PBMCs. The subset was: CD45RA+ positively selected. The receptor was derived from a man aged 18-30 years in good health. Some clones in this sample may be carry-over from other donors' samples. V is TRBV30 and J is TRBJ2-3; possibly TRBD1 for D (5 bases). CDR3 sequence (DNA): TGTGCCTGGAGTGTAGGTATACTTGGGGCCACAGATACGCAGTATTTT. This gives the protein CAWSVGILGATDTQYF.